This TCR beta chain was retrieved from a study of T-cell memory formation after mild COVID-19 (dated by TCRdb to the early 2020s). About the investigation overall: TCR sequence clusters from the two donors were largely donor specific. The cohort was made up of two young adult volunteers, one female and one male, who were previously healthy. T-cell clones expanding and contracting after mild COVID-19 in a couple of donors were tracked by longitudinal TCRalpha and TCRbeta repertoire sequencing.

The listed sequencing device is Illumina NovaSeq 6000. Using 5'RACE with constant-segment primers, TCRalpha and TCRbeta cDNA libraries were constructed, with sample barcodes and unique molecular identifiers added in the process. RNA was extracted from every sample with Trizol reagent. Libraries were amplified in two PCR steps, with a second sample barcode and Illumina TruSeq adapters added in the second step. Libraries were sequenced on an Illumina NovaSeq with 2 x 150 bp paired-end reads. Processing in the source paper ran as follows. Reads were demultiplexed and collapsed into UMI-guided consensus sequences with migec v1.2.7. With mixcr v2.1.11, UMI consensuses were aligned to TRA and TRB V and J templates and assembled into clonotypes. Expanded or contracted clonotypes were those called significant by both edgeR and NoisET, with noise models trained on biological replicates. edgeR calls used a false discovery rate-adjusted p below 0.01 and a log2 fold-change threshold of 1. As an exploratory analysis of dynamics, max-normalized trajectories of the 1000 most abundant clonotypes were examined by PCA with hierarchical clustering. Separately sequenced CD4+ and CD8+ repertoires were used to assign the CD4 or CD8 phenotype of responding clones. The raw public data were reprocessed by TCRdb itself: fastp quality trimming at Q25, MiXCR clonotype calling, in-frame beta chains only. Rows with a matching CDR3 protein are joined into one entry that keeps the most common DNA and genes. The authors' filters were not applied to this entry. This sample comprises roughly 410,000 distinct CDR3 sequences, around 24% of them detected only once. Around 8.7% of the sample is taken by the ten largest.

As concerns this clonotype: Its antigen has not been determined. The input lacks base qualities; no much larger clone sits a single base away.

Here is what the overall study found, with its caveats: Contracting CD4+ clones were found mainly in CM and EM memory subsets, while CD8+ clones were enriched in EMRA. Some responding clones were detected in pre-infection memory, which suggested that pre-existing cross-reactive memory T cells had joined the SARS-CoV-2 response. SARS-CoV-2 specificity was not confirmed for the second-wave clones peaking on day 37. Only a couple of mild cases were covered in the study, and larger cohorts including severe cases with pre-infection samples were considered necessary. Clones contracting from day 15 to 85 had balanced CD4/CD8 phenotypes, while a second wave expanding from day 15 to 37 was biased towards CD4+.

PBMCs were isolated by Ficoll-Paque density gradient centrifugation. The CDR3 starts with the cysteine, ends with the phenylalanine, and has 14 residues. The only DNA kept is the CDR3, 42 bases in frame from the first base. V gives up 5 bases and J gives up 1 base, and the segment between their germline ends measures 11 bases. Taken from the germline V gene, the CDR1 and CDR2 loops are LGHNA and YNFKEQ. Sequencing was done on a sample of PBMCs or a T cell subset sorted from them (not recorded which). Rearrangement joined TRBV4-2 to TRBJ1-1; TRBD1 could be the D gene, as 6 bases match. This clonotype was obtained from an adult woman who had mild COVID-19 (a few samples of this study predate the infection). The sample titles of this study are shuffled in the database, so cell type and time point are left out; the donor was told from shared clones. The CDR3 here reads CASSSQDRNTEAFF. The nucleotides are TGTGCCAGCAGCTCCCAGGACAGGAACACTGAAGCTTTCTTT.